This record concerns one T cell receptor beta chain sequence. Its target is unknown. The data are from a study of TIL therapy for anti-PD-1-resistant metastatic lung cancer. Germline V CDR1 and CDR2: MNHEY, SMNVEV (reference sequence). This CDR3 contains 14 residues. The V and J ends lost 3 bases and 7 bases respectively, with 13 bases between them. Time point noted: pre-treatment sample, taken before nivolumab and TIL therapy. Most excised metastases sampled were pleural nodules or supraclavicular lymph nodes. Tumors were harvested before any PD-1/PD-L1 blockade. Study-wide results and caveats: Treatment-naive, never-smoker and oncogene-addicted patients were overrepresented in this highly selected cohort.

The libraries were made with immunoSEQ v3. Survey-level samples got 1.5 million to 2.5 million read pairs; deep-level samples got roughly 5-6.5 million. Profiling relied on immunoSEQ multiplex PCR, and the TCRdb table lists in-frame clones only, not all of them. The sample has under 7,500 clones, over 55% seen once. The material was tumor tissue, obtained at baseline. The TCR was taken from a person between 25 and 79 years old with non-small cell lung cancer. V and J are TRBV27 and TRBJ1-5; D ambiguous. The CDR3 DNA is TGTGCCAGCAGTTTTATGGTCCCGGGCCAGCCCCAGCATTTT. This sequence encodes CASSFMVPGQPQHF.